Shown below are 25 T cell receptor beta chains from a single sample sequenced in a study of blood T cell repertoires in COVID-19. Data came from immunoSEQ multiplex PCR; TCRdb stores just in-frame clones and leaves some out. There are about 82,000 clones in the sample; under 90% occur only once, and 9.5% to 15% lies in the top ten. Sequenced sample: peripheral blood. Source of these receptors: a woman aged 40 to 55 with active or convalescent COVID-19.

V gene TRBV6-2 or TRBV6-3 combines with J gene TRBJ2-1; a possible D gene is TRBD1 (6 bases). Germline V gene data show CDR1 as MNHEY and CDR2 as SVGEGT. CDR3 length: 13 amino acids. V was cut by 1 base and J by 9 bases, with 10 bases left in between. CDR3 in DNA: TGTGCCAGCAGTTACTACAGGGACGGTGAGCAGTTCTTC. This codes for CASSYYRDGEQFF.

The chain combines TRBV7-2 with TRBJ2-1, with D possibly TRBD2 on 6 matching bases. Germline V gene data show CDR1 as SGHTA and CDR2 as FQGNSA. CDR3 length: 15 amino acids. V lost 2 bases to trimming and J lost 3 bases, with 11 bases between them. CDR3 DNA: TGTGCCAGCAGCTTATCGGGGGTACGCTACAATGAGCAGTTCTTC. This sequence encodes CASSLSGVRYNEQFF.

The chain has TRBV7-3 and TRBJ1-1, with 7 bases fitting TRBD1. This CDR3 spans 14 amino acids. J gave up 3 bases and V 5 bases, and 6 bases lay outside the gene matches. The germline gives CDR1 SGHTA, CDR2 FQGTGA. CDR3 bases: TGTGCCAGCAGCCTAAGACAGGGCCACACTGAAGCTTTCTTT. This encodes CASSLRQGHTEAFF.

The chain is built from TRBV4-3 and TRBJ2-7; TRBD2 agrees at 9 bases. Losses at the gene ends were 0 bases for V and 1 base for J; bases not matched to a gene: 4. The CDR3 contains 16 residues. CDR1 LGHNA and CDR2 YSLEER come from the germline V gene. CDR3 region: CASSQDRAGGSYEQYF. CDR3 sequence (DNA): TGCGCCAGCAGCCAAGATCGCGCGGGAGGGTCCTACGAGCAGTACTTC.

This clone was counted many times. CDR3 loop: CASRSYTDTQYF. For the CDR3, the DNA is TGCGCCAGCAGGTCCTACACAGATACGCAGTATTTT. The chain couples TRBV5-1 to TRBJ2-3, with no clear D. Germline CDR1 is SGHRS and CDR2 is YFSETQ. This CDR3 spans 12 amino acids. Between the trimmed V and J ends, which lost 5 bases and 2 bases, there was a span of 6 bases.

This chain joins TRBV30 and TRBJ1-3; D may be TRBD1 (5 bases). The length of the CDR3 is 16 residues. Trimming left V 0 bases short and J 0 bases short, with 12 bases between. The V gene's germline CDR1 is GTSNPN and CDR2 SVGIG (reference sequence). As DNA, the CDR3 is TGTGCCTGGAGTGTGGCAGGGCATTCCTCTGGAAACACCATATATTTT. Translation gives CAWSVAGHSSGNTIYF.

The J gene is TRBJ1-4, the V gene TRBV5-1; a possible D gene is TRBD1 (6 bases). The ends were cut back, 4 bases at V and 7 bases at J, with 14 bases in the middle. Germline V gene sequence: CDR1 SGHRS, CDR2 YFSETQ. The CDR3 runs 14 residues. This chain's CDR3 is CASSDGRGSEKLFF. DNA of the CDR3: TGCGCCAGCAGCGATGGGAGGGGGAGTGAAAAACTGTTTTTT.

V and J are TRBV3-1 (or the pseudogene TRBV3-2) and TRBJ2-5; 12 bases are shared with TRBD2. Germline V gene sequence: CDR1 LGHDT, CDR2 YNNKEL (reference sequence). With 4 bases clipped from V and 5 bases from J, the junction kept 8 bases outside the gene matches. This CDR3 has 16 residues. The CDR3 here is CASSPRTSGERETQYF. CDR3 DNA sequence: TGTGCCAGCAGCCCCCGGACTAGCGGGGAGAGGGAGACCCAGTACTTC.

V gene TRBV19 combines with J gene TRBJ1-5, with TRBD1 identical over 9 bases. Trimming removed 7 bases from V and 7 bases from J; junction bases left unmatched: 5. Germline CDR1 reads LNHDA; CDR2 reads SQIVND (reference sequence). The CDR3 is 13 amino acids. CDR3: CASTLTGGQPQHF. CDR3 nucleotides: TGTGCCAGTACCCTGACAGGGGGACAGCCCCAGCATTTT.

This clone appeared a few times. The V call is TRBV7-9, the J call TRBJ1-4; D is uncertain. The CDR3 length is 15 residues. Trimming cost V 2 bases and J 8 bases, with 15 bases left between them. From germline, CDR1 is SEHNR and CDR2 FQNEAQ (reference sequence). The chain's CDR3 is CASSLIAGAGEKLFF. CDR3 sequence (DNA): TGTGCCAGCAGCTTAATTGCAGGAGCGGGGGAAAAACTGTTTTTT.

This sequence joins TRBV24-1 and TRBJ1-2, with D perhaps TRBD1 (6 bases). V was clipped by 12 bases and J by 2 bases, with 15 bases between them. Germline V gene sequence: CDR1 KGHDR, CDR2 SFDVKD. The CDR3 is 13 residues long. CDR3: CAVAGDMNYGYTF. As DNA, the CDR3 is TGTGCCGTCGCAGGGGATATGAACTATGGCTACACCTTC.

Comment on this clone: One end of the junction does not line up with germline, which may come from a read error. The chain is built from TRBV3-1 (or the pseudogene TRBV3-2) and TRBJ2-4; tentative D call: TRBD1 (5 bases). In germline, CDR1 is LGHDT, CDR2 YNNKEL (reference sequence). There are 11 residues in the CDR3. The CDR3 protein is CASSQTGPTIF. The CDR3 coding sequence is TGTGCCAGCAGCCAAACAGGACCTACCATCTTC.

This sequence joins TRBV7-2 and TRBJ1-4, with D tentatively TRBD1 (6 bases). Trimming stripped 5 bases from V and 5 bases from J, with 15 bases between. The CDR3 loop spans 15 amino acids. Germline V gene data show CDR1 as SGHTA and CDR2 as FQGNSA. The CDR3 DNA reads TGTGCCAGCAGCCGGGCGAGGACAGCAAATGAAAAACTGTTTTTT. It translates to CASSRARTANEKLFF.

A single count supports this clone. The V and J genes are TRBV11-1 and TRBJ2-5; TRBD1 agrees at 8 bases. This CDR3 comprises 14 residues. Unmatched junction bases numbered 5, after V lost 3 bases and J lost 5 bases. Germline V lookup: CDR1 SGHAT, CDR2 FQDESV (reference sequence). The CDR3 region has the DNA TGTGCCAGCAGCTTGCGCACAGGGGGGGAGACCCAGTACTTC. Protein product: CASSLRTGGETQYF.

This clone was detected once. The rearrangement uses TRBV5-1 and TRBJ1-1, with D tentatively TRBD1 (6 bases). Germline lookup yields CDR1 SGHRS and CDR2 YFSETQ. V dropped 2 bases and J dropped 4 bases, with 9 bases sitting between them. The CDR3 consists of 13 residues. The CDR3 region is CASSFVGGTEAFF. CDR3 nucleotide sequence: TGCGCCAGCAGCTTTGTAGGGGGCACTGAAGCTTTCTTT.

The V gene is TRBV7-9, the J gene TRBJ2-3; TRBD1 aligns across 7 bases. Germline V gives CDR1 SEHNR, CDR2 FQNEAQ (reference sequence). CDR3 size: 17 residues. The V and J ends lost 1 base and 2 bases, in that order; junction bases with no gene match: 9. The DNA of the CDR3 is TGTGCCAGCAGCTTAGAATTTTTAGGGGGCTCCACAGATACGCAGTATTTT. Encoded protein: CASSLEFLGGSTDTQYF.

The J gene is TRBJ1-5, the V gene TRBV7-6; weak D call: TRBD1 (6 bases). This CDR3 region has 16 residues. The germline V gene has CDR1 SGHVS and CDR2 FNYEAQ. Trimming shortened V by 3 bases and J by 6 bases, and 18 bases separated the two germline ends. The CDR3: CASSFIFQGPSQPQHF. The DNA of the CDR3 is TGTGCCAGCAGCTTTATTTTCCAGGGGCCCAGTCAGCCCCAGCATTTT.

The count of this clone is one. CDR3 sequence: CASSLGLAGLDEQFF. CDR3 nucleotides: TGTGCCAGCAGTCTGGGACTAGCGGGACTGGATGAGCAGTTCTTC. The rearrangement links TRBV6-5 to TRBJ2-1; 13 bases align to TRBD2. V shed 5 bases, J shed 8 bases, and the junction held 6 bases outside the gene matches. Germline-derived CDR1 and CDR2 are MNHEY and SVGAGI. The CDR3 is 15 residues long.

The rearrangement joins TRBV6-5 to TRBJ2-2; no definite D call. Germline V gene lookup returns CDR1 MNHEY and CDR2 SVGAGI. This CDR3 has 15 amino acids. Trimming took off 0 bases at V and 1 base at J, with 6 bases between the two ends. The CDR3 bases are TGTGCCAGCAGTTACTCGTTCCTGAACACCGGGGAGCTGTTTTTT. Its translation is CASSYSFLNTGELFF.

As DNA, the CDR3 is TGTGCCAGCAGCTTAGGCGGGGCAGCGTCGGTCCACAATGAGCAGTTCTTC. It specifies CASSLGGAASVHNEQFF. This chain joins TRBV11-2 and TRBJ2-1; the D gene is possibly TRBD2 (6 bases). Deletions cut 1 base from V and 5 bases from J, with 18 bases between. CDR1 SGHAT and CDR2 FQNNGV come from the germline V gene. The CDR3 spans 17 residues.

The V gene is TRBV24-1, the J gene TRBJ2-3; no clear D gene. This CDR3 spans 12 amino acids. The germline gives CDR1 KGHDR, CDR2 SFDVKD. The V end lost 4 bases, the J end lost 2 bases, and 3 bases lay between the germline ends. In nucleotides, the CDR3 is TGTGCCACCAGTGACTACACAGATACGCAGTATTTT. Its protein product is CATSDYTDTQYF.

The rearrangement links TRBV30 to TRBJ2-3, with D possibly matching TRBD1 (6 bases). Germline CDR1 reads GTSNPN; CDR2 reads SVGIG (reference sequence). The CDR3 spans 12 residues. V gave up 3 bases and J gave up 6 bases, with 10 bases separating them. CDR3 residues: CAWRYGGDTQYF. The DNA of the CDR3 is TGTGCCTGGAGGTATGGGGGCGATACGCAGTATTTT. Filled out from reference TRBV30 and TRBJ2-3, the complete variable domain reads SQTIHQWPATLVQPVGSPLSLECTVEGTSNPNLYWYRQAAGRGLQLLFYSVGIGQISSEVPQNLSASRPQDRQFILSSKKLLLSDSGFYLCAWRYGGDTQYFGPGTRLTVL.

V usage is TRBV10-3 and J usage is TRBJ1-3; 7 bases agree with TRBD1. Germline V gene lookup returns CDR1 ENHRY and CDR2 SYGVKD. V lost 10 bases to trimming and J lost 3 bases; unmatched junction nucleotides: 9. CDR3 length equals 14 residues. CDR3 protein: CATEQGPNGNTIYF. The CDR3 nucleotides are TGTGCCACCGAACAGGGGCCTAATGGAAACACCATATATTTT.

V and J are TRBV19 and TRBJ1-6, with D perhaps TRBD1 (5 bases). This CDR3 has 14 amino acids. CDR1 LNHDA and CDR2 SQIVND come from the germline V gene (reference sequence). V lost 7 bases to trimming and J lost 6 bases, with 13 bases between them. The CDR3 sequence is CASTQGALNSPLHF. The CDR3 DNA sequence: TGTGCCAGTACGCAAGGGGCCCTTAATTCACCCCTCCACTTT. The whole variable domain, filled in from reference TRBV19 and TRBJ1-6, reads DGGITQSPKYLFRKEGQNVTLSCEQNLNHDAMYWYRQDPGQGLRLIYYSQIVNDFQKGDIAEGYSVSREKKESFPLTVTSAQKNPTAFYLCASTQGALNSPLHFGNGTRLTVT.

This CDR3 is CASMRLVTETQYF. The CDR3 nucleotides read TGTGCCAGCATGCGACTAGTAACGGAGACCCAGTACTTC. The rearrangement joins TRBV2 to TRBJ2-5, with D tentatively TRBD2 (6 bases). This CDR3 is 13 amino acids long. Trimming removed 7 bases from V and 5 bases from J, with 14 bases in between. The germline CDR1 and CDR2 sequences are SNHLY and FYNNEI.